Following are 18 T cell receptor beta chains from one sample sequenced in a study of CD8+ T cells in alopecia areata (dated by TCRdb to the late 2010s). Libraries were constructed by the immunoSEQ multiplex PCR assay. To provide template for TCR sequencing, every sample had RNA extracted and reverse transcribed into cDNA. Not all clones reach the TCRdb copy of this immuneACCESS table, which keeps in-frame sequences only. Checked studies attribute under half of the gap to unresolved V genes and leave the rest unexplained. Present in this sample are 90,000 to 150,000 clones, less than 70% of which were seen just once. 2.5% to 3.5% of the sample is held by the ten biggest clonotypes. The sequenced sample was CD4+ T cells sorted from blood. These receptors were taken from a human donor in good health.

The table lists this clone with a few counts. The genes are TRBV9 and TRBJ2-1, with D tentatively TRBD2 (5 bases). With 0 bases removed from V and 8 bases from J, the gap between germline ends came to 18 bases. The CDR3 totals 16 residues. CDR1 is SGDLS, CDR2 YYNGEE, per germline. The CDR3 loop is CASSVGLSRVGDEQFF. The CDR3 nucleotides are TGTGCCAGCAGCGTAGGCCTGAGTAGGGTGGGAGATGAGCAGTTCTTC.

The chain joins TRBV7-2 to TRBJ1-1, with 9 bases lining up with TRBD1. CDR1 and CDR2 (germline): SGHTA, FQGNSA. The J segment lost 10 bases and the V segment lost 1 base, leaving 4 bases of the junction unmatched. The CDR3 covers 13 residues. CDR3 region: CASSLEYRGPAFF. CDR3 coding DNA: TGTGCCAGCAGCTTAGAGTACAGGGGGCCAGCTTTCTTT.

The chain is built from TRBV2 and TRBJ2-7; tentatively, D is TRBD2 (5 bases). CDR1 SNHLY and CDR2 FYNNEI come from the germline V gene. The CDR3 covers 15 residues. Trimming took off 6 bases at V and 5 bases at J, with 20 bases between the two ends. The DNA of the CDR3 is TGTGCCAGCAGCCCCGGGCTCCCCTTCGGGAACGAGCAGTACTTC. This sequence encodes CASSPGLPFGNEQYF.

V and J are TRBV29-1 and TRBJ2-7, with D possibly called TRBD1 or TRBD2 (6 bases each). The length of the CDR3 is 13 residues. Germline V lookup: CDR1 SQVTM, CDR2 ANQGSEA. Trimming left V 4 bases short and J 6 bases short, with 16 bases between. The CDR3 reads CSVVGRGGLEQYF. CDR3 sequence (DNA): TGCAGCGTTGTGGGGAGAGGGGGGCTCGAGCAGTACTTC.

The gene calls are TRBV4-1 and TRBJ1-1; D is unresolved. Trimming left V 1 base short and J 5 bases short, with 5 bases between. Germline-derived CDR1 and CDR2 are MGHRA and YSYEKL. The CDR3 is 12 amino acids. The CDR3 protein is CASSQANTEAFF. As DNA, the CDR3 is TGCGCCAGCAGCCAAGCGAATACTGAAGCTTTCTTT.

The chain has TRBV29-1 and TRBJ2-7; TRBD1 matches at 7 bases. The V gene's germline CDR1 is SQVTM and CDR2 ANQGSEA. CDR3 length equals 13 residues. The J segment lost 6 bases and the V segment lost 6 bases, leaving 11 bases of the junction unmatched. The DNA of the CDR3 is TGCAGCGTCCGCCCCACAGGGGAAGGCGAGCAGTACTTC. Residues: CSVRPTGEGEQYF.

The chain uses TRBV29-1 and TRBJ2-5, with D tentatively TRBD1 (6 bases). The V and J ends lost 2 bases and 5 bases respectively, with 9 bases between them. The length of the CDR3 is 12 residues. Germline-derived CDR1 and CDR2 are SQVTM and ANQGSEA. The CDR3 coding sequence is TGCAGCGTTGAATACAGGGTGGAGACCCAGTACTTC. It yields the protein CSVEYRVETQYF.

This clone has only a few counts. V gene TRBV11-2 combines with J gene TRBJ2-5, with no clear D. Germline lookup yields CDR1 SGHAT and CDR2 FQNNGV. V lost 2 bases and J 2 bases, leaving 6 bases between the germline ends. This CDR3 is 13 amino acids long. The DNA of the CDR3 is TGTGCCAGCAGCTTAACACCTCAAGAGACCCAGTACTTC. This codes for CASSLTPQETQYF.

DNA of the CDR3: TGTGCCAGCAGTTACTCGGGGCGAATTCCGACCTATGGCTACACCTTC. Translation gives CASSYSGRIPTYGYTF. The gene calls are TRBV6-5 and TRBJ1-2; D possibly corresponds to TRBD1 (5 bases). Germline V CDR1 and CDR2: MNHEY, SVGAGI. The CDR3 contains 16 residues. The V and J ends lost 0 bases and 4 bases respectively, with 15 bases between them.

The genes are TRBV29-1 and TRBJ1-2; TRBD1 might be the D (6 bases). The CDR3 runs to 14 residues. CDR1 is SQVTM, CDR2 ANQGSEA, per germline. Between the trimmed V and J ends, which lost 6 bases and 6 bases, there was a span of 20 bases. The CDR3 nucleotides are TGCAGCGTCGCTACCCACACAGGGCTTAATGGCTACACCTTC. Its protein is CSVATHTGLNGYTF.

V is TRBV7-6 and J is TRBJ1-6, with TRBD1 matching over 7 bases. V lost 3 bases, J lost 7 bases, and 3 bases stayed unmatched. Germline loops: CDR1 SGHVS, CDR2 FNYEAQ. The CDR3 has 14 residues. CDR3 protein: CASSFTGQNSPLHF. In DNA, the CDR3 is TGTGCCAGCAGCTTTACGGGACAGAATTCACCCCTCCACTTT.

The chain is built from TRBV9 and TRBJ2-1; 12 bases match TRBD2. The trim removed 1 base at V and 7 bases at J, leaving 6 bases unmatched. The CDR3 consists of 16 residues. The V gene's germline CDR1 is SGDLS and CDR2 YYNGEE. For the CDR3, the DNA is TGTGCCAGCAGCGTATATACTAGCGGGGGGAGGAATGAGCAGTTCTTC. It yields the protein CASSVYTSGGRNEQFF.

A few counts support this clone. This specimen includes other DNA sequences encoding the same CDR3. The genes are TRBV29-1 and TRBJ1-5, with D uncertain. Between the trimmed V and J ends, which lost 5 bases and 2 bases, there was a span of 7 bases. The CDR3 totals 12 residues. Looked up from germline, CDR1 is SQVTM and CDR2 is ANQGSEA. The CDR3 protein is CSVRTGNQPQHF. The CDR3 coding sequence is TGCAGCGTTCGTACAGGCAATCAGCCCCAGCATTTT.

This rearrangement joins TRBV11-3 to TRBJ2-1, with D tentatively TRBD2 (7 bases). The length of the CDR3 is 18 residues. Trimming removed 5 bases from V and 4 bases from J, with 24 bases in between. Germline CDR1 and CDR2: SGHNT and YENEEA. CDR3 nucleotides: TGTGCCAGCAGCCTAATCCCCAGTTTGGGGGGGGCTTACAATGAGCAGTTCTTC. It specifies CASSLIPSLGGAYNEQFF.

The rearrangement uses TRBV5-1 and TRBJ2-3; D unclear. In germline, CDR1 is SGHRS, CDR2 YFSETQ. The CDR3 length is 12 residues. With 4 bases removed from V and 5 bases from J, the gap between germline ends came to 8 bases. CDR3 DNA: TGCGCCAGCAGCCCAGCCGGAGATACGCAGTATTTT. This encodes CASSPAGDTQYF. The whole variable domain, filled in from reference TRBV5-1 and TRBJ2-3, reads KAGVTQTPRYLIKTRGQQVTLSCSPISGHRSVSWYQQTPGQGLQFLFEYFSETQRNKGNFPGRFSGRQFSNSRSEMNVSTLELGDSALYLCASSPAGDTQYFGPGTRLTVL.

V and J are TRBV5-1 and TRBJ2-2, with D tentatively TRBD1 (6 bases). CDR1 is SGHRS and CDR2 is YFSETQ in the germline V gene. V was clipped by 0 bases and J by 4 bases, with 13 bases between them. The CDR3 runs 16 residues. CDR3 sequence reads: CASSLALQGGTGELFF. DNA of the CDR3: TGCGCCAGCAGCTTGGCCTTACAGGGTGGCACCGGGGAGCTGTTTTTT.

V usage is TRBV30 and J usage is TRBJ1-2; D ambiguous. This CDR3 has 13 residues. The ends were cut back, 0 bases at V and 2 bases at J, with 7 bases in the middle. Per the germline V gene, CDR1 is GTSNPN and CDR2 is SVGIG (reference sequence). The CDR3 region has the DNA TGTGCCTGGAGTGTAGGAGAGAACTATGGCTACACCTTC. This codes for CAWSVGENYGYTF.

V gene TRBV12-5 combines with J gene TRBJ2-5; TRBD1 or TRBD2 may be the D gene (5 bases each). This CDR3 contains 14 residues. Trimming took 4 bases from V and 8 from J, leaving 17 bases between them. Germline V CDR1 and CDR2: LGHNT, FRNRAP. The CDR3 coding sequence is TGTGCTAGTGGTTCGGACACGGGGTACGGCACCCAGTACTTC. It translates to CASGSDTGYGTQYF.